A single sample gave rise to the 13 T cell receptor beta chains below, sequenced in a study of Tregs in tolerant kidney transplant recipients. Profiling relied on immunoSEQ multiplex PCR, and the TCRdb table lists in-frame clones only, not all of them. The table lists tens of thousands of clones, 95% to 98% of them singletons. Sequences were derived from CD4+ T cells from blood, sampled before the transplant. The receptors were gathered from a human donor who received a combined kidney and bone marrow transplant.

A note on this clone: At one of its ends the junction is not consistent with the germline gene, which may arise from a read error. V gene TRBV7-9 combines with J gene TRBJ2-7; possibly TRBD2 for D (6 bases). The CDR3 contains 14 residues. Germline CDR1 and CDR2: SEHNR and FQNEAQ (reference sequence). CDR3 in amino acids: CASTLLSGVDEQYF. The CDR3 DNA sequence: TGTGCCAGCACCTTACTTTCGGGGGTCGACGAGCAGTACTTC.

This chain connects TRBV7-2 to TRBJ2-5; 9 bases fit TRBD2. The length of the CDR3 is 15 residues. Trimming took 5 bases from V and 5 from J; bases not matched to a gene: 9. The germline gives CDR1 SGHTA, CDR2 FQGNSA. The CDR3 sequence: CASSPQGLAEETQYF. CDR3 coding DNA: TGTGCCAGCAGCCCCCAGGGACTAGCTGAGGAGACCCAGTACTTC.

The chain recombines TRBV7-2 with TRBJ2-3; a possible D gene is TRBD1 (5 bases). V shed 4 bases and J shed 7 bases, with 18 bases lying between them. The CDR3 totals 15 residues. In germline, CDR1 is SGHTA, CDR2 FQGNSA. Here the CDR3 DNA reads TGTGCCAGCAGCTCGCCGAGACAGACCTCCAATACGCAGTATTTT. Amino acids: CASSSPRQTSNTQYF.

The chain joins TRBV9 to TRBJ2-3; TRBD1 matches at 9 bases. The V segment lost 4 bases and the J segment 2 bases; nucleotides outside the gene matches: 8. The CDR3 runs 16 residues. Germline V gene data show CDR1 as SGDLS and CDR2 as YYNGEE. The CDR3 reads CASSSTGTGNTDTQYF. DNA for the CDR3: TGTGCCAGCAGCTCAACCGGGACAGGGAACACAGATACGCAGTATTTT.

This chain uses TRBV2 with TRBJ2-3; 7 positions match TRBD2. Trimming cost V 9 bases and J 4 bases; bases outside gene matches: 10. The CDR3 totals 14 residues. The germline V gene has CDR1 SNHLY and CDR2 FYNNEI. The CDR3 nucleotides are TGTGCCAGACACGGGGGGAAAGAGGCAGATACGCAGTATTTT. Its translation is CARHGGKEADTQYF.

This chain links TRBV29-1 with TRBJ1-2; 7 bases fit TRBD1. CDR1 is SQVTM and CDR2 is ANQGSEA in the germline V gene. Trimming removed 7 bases from V and 6 bases from J; junction bases left unmatched: 11. The CDR3 is 13 amino acids. The CDR3 is CSAKTDRVDGYTF. The CDR3 DNA sequence: TGCAGCGCAAAAACCGACAGGGTAGATGGCTACACCTTC.

The V call is TRBV7-6, the J call TRBJ2-7; D might be TRBD2 (5 bases). The V end lost 2 bases, the J end lost 4 bases, and 12 bases lay between the germline ends. In germline, CDR1 is SGHVS, CDR2 FNYEAQ. The CDR3 contains 14 residues. This CDR3 reads CASSLKRGPYEQYF. CDR3 nucleotides: TGTGCCAGCAGCTTAAAACGGGGTCCGTACGAGCAGTACTTC. Looking up the rest from reference TRBV7-6 and TRBJ2-7 gives the full variable domain: GAGVSQSPRYKVTKRGQDVALRCDPISGHVSLYWYRQALGQGPEFLTYFNYEAQQDKSGLPNDRFSAERPEGSISTLTIQRTEQRDSAMYRCASSLKRGPYEQYFGPGTRLTVT.

The chain recombines TRBV4-1 with TRBJ2-1; a weak D match, TRBD2 (6 bases). The CDR3 consists of 16 residues. V shed 1 base and J shed 1 base, with 11 bases lying between them. CDR1 and CDR2 (germline): MGHRA, YSYEKL. The CDR3 region is CASSQGRVRSYNEQFF. In DNA form, the CDR3 reads TGCGCCAGCAGCCAAGGGAGGGTTAGGTCCTACAATGAGCAGTTCTTC.

The chain recombines TRBV5-6 with TRBJ2-1; TRBD2 matches at 9 bases. Germline loops: CDR1 SGHDT, CDR2 YYEEEE. Losses at the gene ends were 0 bases for V and 4 bases for J; bases not matched to a gene: 2. The CDR3 consists of 15 residues. The CDR3 DNA reads as TGTGCCAGCAGCTTGGACGCGGGGGGGTACAATGAGCAGTTCTTC. Protein: CASSLDAGGYNEQFF.

The J gene is TRBJ2-3, the V gene TRBV10-3, with 14 bases lining up with TRBD2. Germline V CDR1 and CDR2: ENHRY, SYGVKD. The CDR3 runs 15 residues. Unmatched junction bases numbered 2, after V lost 6 bases and J lost 3 bases. CDR3 bases: TGTGCCATCAGGACTAGCGGGGGGGCAACAGATACGCAGTATTTT. As protein: CAIRTSGGATDTQYF.

This clone was recorded only once. V and J are TRBV5-1 and TRBJ1-2; no definite D call. Trimming cost V 0 bases and J 7 bases, with 10 bases left between them. CDR3 size: 13 residues. Germline V lookup: CDR1 SGHRS, CDR2 YFSETQ. The CDR3 loop reads CASSLGTNSGYTF. In DNA, the CDR3 is TGCGCCAGCAGCTTGGGGACTAATAGTGGCTACACCTTC.

The chain joins TRBV4-1 to TRBJ2-1, with TRBD2 matching over 10 bases. Trimming at V came to 3 bases and at J to 8 bases, leaving 7 bases not matched to a gene. The CDR3 is made up of 15 amino acids. Germline CDR1 is MGHRA and CDR2 is YSYEKL. In DNA form, the CDR3 reads TGCGCCAGCAGCCACCAGCGGGAGGGCCGCTATGAGCAGTTCTTC. Translation gives CASSHQREGRYEQFF.

This rearrangement joins TRBV11-2 to TRBJ1-2; the match to TRBD1 covers 7 bases. J lost 3 bases, V lost 5 bases, and 3 bases had no gene match. The CDR3 contains 13 residues. CDR1 is SGHAT, CDR2 FQNNGV, per germline. CDR3 sequence reads: CASSPTGDYGYTF. The CDR3 nucleotides read TGTGCCAGCAGCCCAACAGGGGACTATGGCTACACCTTC.